Shown below are 27 T cell receptor beta chains from a single sample sequenced in a study of cytomegalovirus exposure and HLA in healthy donors. The primer mix had 60 Vbeta and 13 Jbeta primers. The method was immunoSEQ multiplex PCR; TCRdb's version includes in-frame clones alone and lacks a portion of them. The sample has under 95,000 clones; 75% to 85% are singletons. Material for sequencing was PBMCs. The receptors here all came from a woman aged 40 to 50 in good health and CMV-seropositive.

This chain uses TRBV7-9 with TRBJ1-5; 7 nucleotides match TRBD1. The trim removed 2 bases at V and 6 bases at J, leaving 1 base unmatched. Germline CDR1 reads SEHNR; CDR2 reads FQNEAQ (reference sequence). The CDR3 contains 13 residues. The CDR3 loop is CASSLNRGQPQHF. The CDR3 DNA is TGTGCCAGCAGCTTAAACAGGGGTCAGCCCCAGCATTTT.

This chain connects TRBV29-1 to TRBJ2-2; 14 bases are a match to TRBD2. J lost 4 bases, V lost 3 bases, and 13 bases had no gene match. CDR1 and CDR2 from the germline V gene are SQVTM and ANQGSEA. The length of the CDR3 is 19 residues. The CDR3 DNA reads TGCAGCGTTGACAGATGGGGACTAGCGGGAGATCAAGGCACCGGGGAGCTGTTTTTT. Translating gives CSVDRWGLAGDQGTGELFF.

A few counts support this clone. The rearrangement uses TRBV19 and TRBJ2-2; 7 bases are shared with TRBD1. Trimming cost V 6 bases and J 7 bases; bases outside gene matches: 14. The CDR3 has 16 amino acids. CDR1 is LNHDA and CDR2 is SQIVND in the germline V gene (reference sequence). The CDR3 loop is CASRPPGGLGFGELFF. The DNA for the CDR3 is TGTGCCAGTAGACCACCAGGGGGTCTGGGATTCGGGGAGCTGTTTTTT.

The chain carries TRBV27 and TRBJ2-7; the D gene is possibly TRBD2 (5 bases). The CDR3 spans 13 residues. Trimming removed 5 bases at V and 6 bases at J, with 14 bases between. Germline CDR1 MNHEY, CDR2 SMNVEV (reference sequence). The CDR3 DNA sequence: TGTGCCAGCAGTGCATCGTGGACTGTCGAGCAGTACTTC. As protein: CASSASWTVEQYF.

V gene TRBV6-4 combines with J gene TRBJ2-3; 12 bases align to TRBD2. The V gene's germline CDR1 is MRHNA and CDR2 SNTAGT. Unmatched junction bases numbered 6, after V lost 3 bases and J lost 8 bases. CDR3 length: 15 amino acids. The CDR3 region has the DNA TGTGCCAGCAGTGAAGGACTAGCGGGATCAGTTACGCAGTATTTT. It specifies CASSEGLAGSVTQYF.

The chain has TRBV7-8 and TRBJ1-1; D gene unclear. V gave up 1 base and J gave up 0 bases, with 15 bases separating them. The V gene's germline CDR1 is SGHVS and CDR2 FQNEAQ. CDR3 size: 17 residues. The CDR3 here is CASSLGSNSFLNTEAFF. The CDR3 nucleotides are TGTGCCAGCAGCTTAGGGTCAAATAGCTTCTTGAACACTGAAGCTTTCTTT. The whole variable domain, remainder taken from reference TRBV7-8 and TRBJ1-1, is GAGVSQSPRYKVAKRGQDVALRCDPISGHVSLFWYQQALGQGPEFLTYFQNEAQLDKSGLPSDRFFAERPEGSVSTLKIQRTQQEDSAVYLCASSLGSNSFLNTEAFFGQGTRLTVV.

This clone has a handful of counts. CDR3 sequence: CASSLSGSANQPQHF. The CDR3 DNA reads as TGTGCCAGCAGCTTAAGCGGGTCGGCTAATCAGCCCCAGCATTTT. The chain links TRBV7-2 to TRBJ1-5; D is uncertain. Germline V gene lookup returns CDR1 SGHTA and CDR2 FQGNSA. The CDR3 consists of 15 residues. V was clipped by 2 bases and J by 4 bases, with 12 bases between them.

CDR3 coding DNA: TGTGCCAGCAGTTTATCGATAGGGGGCTCTGGCTACACCTTC. Translating gives CASSLSIGGSGYTF. The chain couples TRBV27 to TRBJ1-2; TRBD1 matches at 7 bases. The V segment lost 0 bases and the J segment 7 bases; nucleotides outside the gene matches: 5. The germline V gene encodes CDR1 MNHEY and CDR2 SMNVEV (reference sequence). The CDR3 loop spans 14 amino acids.

This chain joins TRBV2 and TRBJ2-7, with TRBD1 matching 7 bases. J gave up 1 base and V 5 bases, and 5 bases lay outside the gene matches. This CDR3 comprises 14 residues. CDR1 is SNHLY, CDR2 FYNNEI, per germline. The CDR3 DNA is TGTGCCAGCAGTTCGGACAGGTCATCCTACGAGCAGTACTTC. Translation gives CASSSDRSSYEQYF.

This chain links TRBV7-2 with TRBJ1-2, with 7 nucleotides matching TRBD1. The CDR3 length is 14 residues. With 7 bases clipped from V and 5 bases from J, the junction kept 10 bases outside the gene matches. Germline V gene sequence: CDR1 SGHTA, CDR2 FQGNSA. The CDR3 DNA is TGTGCCAGCATCCTAAATGGACAGGCGTATGGCTACACCTTC. It is translated as CASILNGQAYGYTF.

This clone appeared a single time. The chain has TRBV19 and TRBJ2-2; a possible D gene is TRBD1 (6 bases). This CDR3 contains 14 residues. Germline V gene lookup returns CDR1 LNHDA and CDR2 SQIVND (reference sequence). The V gene lost 3 bases and the J gene lost 4 bases, with 9 bases spanning the gap. CDR3 in amino acids: CASSIGQTTGELFF. The CDR3 nucleotides are TGTGCCAGTAGTATCGGACAGACCACCGGGGAGCTGTTTTTT.

V gene TRBV5-1 combines with J gene TRBJ1-1; no clear D gene. V lost 0 bases and J lost 4, with 16 bases in between. This CDR3 contains 16 residues. Per the germline V gene, CDR1 is SGHRS and CDR2 is YFSETQ. In DNA, the CDR3 is TGCGCCAGCAGCTTGGAGGGATTAGGGAGAACCACTGAAGCTTTCTTT. Residues: CASSLEGLGRTTEAFF.

This clone was detected only once. CDR3 sequence (DNA): TGTGCCACCTCATCCCAGGGGCACACTGAAGCTTTCTTT. It is translated as CATSSQGHTEAFF. This rearrangement joins TRBV27 to TRBJ1-1; weak D call: TRBD1 (6 bases). The CDR3 is 13 residues long. Deletions cut 10 bases from V and 3 bases from J, with 15 bases between. Germline CDR1 is MNHEY and CDR2 is SMNVEV (reference sequence).

A few counts support this clone. This chain connects TRBV5-6 to TRBJ1-4; D call uncertain. V lost 2 bases to trimming and J lost 8 bases, with 13 bases between them. The CDR3 is 14 residues long. The V gene's germline CDR1 is SGHDT and CDR2 YYEEEE. The CDR3 region is CASSFWTQSEKLFF. In DNA form, the CDR3 reads TGTGCCAGCAGCTTTTGGACTCAGTCCGAAAAACTGTTTTTT.

The V gene is TRBV27, the J gene TRBJ2-1; 8 bases match TRBD1. The V and J ends lost 2 bases and 5 bases, in that order; junction bases with no gene match: 8. The CDR3 loop spans 16 amino acids. The germline V gene has CDR1 MNHEY and CDR2 SMNVEV (reference sequence). The CDR3 is CASSLLWAGGHNEQFF. The CDR3 nucleotides read TGTGCCAGCAGTTTACTATGGGCAGGGGGCCACAATGAGCAGTTCTTC.

To note about this clone: Since the CDR3 does not end with the conserved phenylalanine or tryptophan, this likely comes from a read error. The CDR3 DNA sequence: TGTGCCTGGACTAGCGGGAGCACAGATACGCAGTATGTT. This codes for CAWTSGSTDTQYV. The chain has TRBV30 and TRBJ2-3, with TRBD2 matching 8 bases. Per germline, CDR1 GTSNPN and CDR2 SVGIG (reference sequence). This CDR3 is built from 13 residues. V lost 4 bases and J lost 0; bases outside the gene matches: 0.

This chain links TRBV10-3 with TRBJ2-5; TRBD2 aligns across 9 bases. CDR1 and CDR2 from the germline V gene are ENHRY and SYGVKD. This CDR3 has 15 amino acids. Germline trimming cut 7 bases from V and 2 bases from J; bases unmatched to any gene: 8. CDR3 in DNA: TGTGCCATCAAGGAGGGGCTAGCGGGACAAGAGACCCAGTACTTC. Its translation: CAIKEGLAGQETQYF.

Details on this clone: One end of the junction does not line up with germline, which may come from a read error. The chain recombines TRBV10-3 with TRBJ2-5; the match to TRBD2 covers 13 bases. There are 20 residues in the CDR3. Germline CDR1 ENHRY, CDR2 SYGVKD. CDR3 protein: CAISETSGLAGVDRGEAQYF. For the CDR3, the DNA is TGTGCCATCAGTGAGACGTCTGGACTAGCGGGAGTAGACCGGGGAGAGGCCCAGTACTTC.

This sequence joins TRBV28 and TRBJ1-2, with TRBD1 as a possible D gene (5 bases). There are 13 residues in the CDR3. Germline CDR1 reads MDHEN; CDR2 reads SYDVKM. V lost 6 bases and J lost 5, with 13 bases in between. In DNA, the CDR3 is TGTGCCAGCAGCCCGACAGTATATTATGGCTACACCTTC. Amino acid sequence: CASSPTVYYGYTF.

The rearrangement uses TRBV18 and TRBJ2-7; 7 positions match TRBD1. V dropped 2 bases and J dropped 2; count of bases not matched to a gene: 6. In germline, CDR1 is KGHSH, CDR2 LQKENI. The CDR3 sequence is 15 residues long. CDR3 nucleotides: TGTGCCAGCTCACCAACGGGACAGAGGACCTACGAGCAGTACTTC. Protein product: CASSPTGQRTYEQYF.

The chain links TRBV19 to TRBJ2-7, with a weak D call TRBD1 (6 bases). With 7 bases removed from V and 2 bases from J, the gap between germline ends came to 18 bases. CDR1 is LNHDA, CDR2 SQIVND, per germline (reference sequence). The CDR3 covers 15 residues. CDR3 bases: TGTGCCAGTAACCCTCGGACAGCGCCTCCCTACGAGCAGTACTTC. Its protein is CASNPRTAPPYEQYF.

The chain recombines TRBV6-1 with TRBJ2-7; possible D gene TRBD2, 5 bases. The V end lost 7 bases, the J end lost 7 bases, and 17 bases lay between the germline ends. Germline V lookup: CDR1 MNHNS, CDR2 SASEGT. CDR3 length equals 13 residues. The CDR3 here is CASKWRDSGEQYF. DNA of the CDR3: TGTGCCAGCAAGTGGCGCGATTCGGGAGAGCAGTACTTC.

J is TRBJ1-6 and V is TRBV7-8; 10 bases agree with TRBD1. V shed 5 bases and J 10 bases; nucleotides not matched to a gene: 2. There are 13 residues in the CDR3. Per the germline V gene, CDR1 is SGHVS and CDR2 is FQNEAQ. CDR3 bases: TGTGCCAGCAGCCCGGACAGGGGGTCACCCCTCCACTTT. Amino acid sequence: CASSPDRGSPLHF.

The CDR3 nucleotides read TGCAGCGTTGAGCGGGGGGGCACAGATACGCAGTATTTT. Translating it yields CSVERGGTDTQYF. The chain employs TRBV29-1 and TRBJ2-3; 8 bases map to TRBD2. Germline CDR1 is SQVTM and CDR2 is ANQGSEA. J lost 1 base, V lost 3 bases, and 0 bases had no gene match. The CDR3 covers 13 residues.

This clone was seen only a few times. This chain joins TRBV7-9 and TRBJ1-2, with D perhaps matching TRBD1 (6 bases). V shed 3 bases and J shed 0 bases, with 11 bases lying between them. The CDR3 is made up of 15 amino acids. CDR1 is SEHNR, CDR2 FQNEAQ, per germline (reference sequence). The CDR3 nucleotides are TGTGCCAGCAGCTTCCCACAGGGCGCTAACTATGGCTACACCTTC. Protein product: CASSFPQGANYGYTF. Complete variable domain (other parts from reference TRBV7-9 and TRBJ1-2): DTGVSQNPRHKITKRGQNVTFRCDPISEHNRLYWYRQTLGQGPEFLTYFQNEAQLEKSRLLSDRFSAERPKGSFSTLEIQRTEQGDSAMYLCASSFPQGANYGYTFGSGTRLTVV.

The chain links TRBV5-1 to TRBJ2-7; a weak D match, TRBD1 (6 bases). V lost 7 bases and J lost 2, with 10 bases in between. Per germline, CDR1 SGHRS and CDR2 YFSETQ. The CDR3 extends over 12 amino acids. Here the CDR3 DNA reads TGCGCCAGCCGGACAGAAACCTACGAGCAGTACTTC. It is translated as CASRTETYEQYF.

The chain has TRBV9 and TRBJ1-6, with D tentatively TRBD1 (5 bases). Germline assignment: CDR1 SGDLS and CDR2 YYNGEE. Deletions cut 0 bases from V and 10 bases from J, with 20 bases between. The CDR3 has 17 residues. The CDR3 is CASSVGALAAGLSPLHF. DNA for the CDR3: TGTGCCAGCAGCGTAGGGGCCCTAGCGGCAGGGTTATCACCCCTCCACTTT.